This T cell receptor beta chain was recovered during a study of identical twins. A single record per CDR3 protein comes from TCRdb applying MiXCR to the 5' RACE reads. The table has hundreds of thousands of distinct CDR3 sequences, 8% to 9% seen once. Concerning this clonotype: Antigen: not known.

With no exceptions, donors were healthy Caucasians. Whole-study findings and limits: Insertion counts were lower in abundant cord blood beta clonotypes, a trend that memory repertoires did not show. Models predicted too little out-of-frame TCR alpha sharing in monozygotic twins.

The sample also formed part of further work on yellow fever vaccine responses in identical twins.

The receptor was derived from a woman between 18 and 29 years old in good health. Sequenced: PBMCs.

The CDR3 DNA is TGTGCCACCAGCAGAGATGGGAGTCCCCGCTCCTACGAGCAGTACTTC. As protein: CATSRDGSPRSYEQYF. V gene TRBV15 combines with J gene TRBJ2-7; D might be TRBD2 (5 bases). The ends were cut back, 0 bases at V and 0 bases at J, with 12 bases in the middle. Germline V gives CDR1 LNHNV, CDR2 YYDKDF (reference sequence). CDR3 length: 16 residues.